This TCR beta chain was captured in a study of Graves' ophthalmopathy and Graves' hyperthyroidism. The table lists this clonotype with many counts. The sequenced template was RNA, covering the TCR beta CDR3 region. An opening RT-PCR round employed HTBI primers and preceded a second-round multiplex PCR. TCRdb fed the multiplex PCR reads into MiXCR, producing one record per CDR3 protein. The sample includes about 220,000 distinct CDR3 sequences, roughly 21% of them seen just once. V was clipped by 7 bases and J by 0 bases; unmatched bases: 7. Germline values: CDR1 MDHEN, CDR2 SYDVKM. There are 15 residues in the CDR3.

Sequenced sample: peripheral blood. This chain links TRBV28 with TRBJ2-7; 9 nucleotides match TRBD1. The sequence was collected from a woman in her forties or fifties with Graves' ophthalmopathy. CDR3 sequence reads: CASIARDRASYEQYF. CDR3 coding DNA: TGTGCCAGCATCGCCCGGGACAGGGCCTCCTACGAGCAGTACTTC.